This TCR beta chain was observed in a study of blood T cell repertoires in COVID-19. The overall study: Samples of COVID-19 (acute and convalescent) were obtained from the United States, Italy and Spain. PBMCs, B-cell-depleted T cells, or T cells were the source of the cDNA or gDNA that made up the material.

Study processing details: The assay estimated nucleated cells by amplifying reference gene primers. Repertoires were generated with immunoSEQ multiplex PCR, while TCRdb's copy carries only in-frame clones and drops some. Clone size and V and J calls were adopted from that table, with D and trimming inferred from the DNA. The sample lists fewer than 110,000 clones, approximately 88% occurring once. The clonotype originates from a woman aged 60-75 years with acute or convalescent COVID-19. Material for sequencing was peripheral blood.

CDR3 sequence reads: CASSLSWLAGGADTQYF. DNA of the CDR3: TGTGCCAGCAGTTTATCGTGGCTAGCGGGAGGCGCGGATACGCAGTATTTT. This chain joins TRBV27 and TRBJ2-3, with 11 bases that match TRBD2. V lost 0 bases to trimming and J lost 6 bases; unmatched junction nucleotides: 8. Germline CDR1 is MNHEY and CDR2 is SMNVEV (reference sequence). The CDR3 has 17 residues.